This TCR beta chain was sequenced for a study of spatial heterogeneity in lung cancer (dated by TCRdb to between 2018 and 2021). Background for the entire study: Beta-chain transcripts were consistently detected in greater numbers than alpha-chain transcripts, which likely reflects a higher abundance of beta-chain transcripts. In the raw uncorrected reads, each unique combination of TCR and UMI appeared on average more than ten times. The study quantitatively compared TCR alpha and beta repertoires across multiple tumor regions, matched nontumor lung and blood in non-small cell lung cancer. Both alpha and beta chains were TCR-sequenced in samples taken at surgery, namely 220 tumor regions, around 64 matched nontumor lung samples and about 52 PBMC samples. Nonsynonymous mutation counts, determined by whole-exome sequencing of tumor tissue, were related to TCR repertoire features. In tumor regions, TCR transcript counts showed a strong correlation with a T cell transcriptional module score derived from matched bulk RNA-seq.

After removal of 3 bases from V and 12 bases from J, the junction retains 11 bases not matched to a gene. The CDR3 runs 14 residues from the cysteine to the phenylalanine. The kept DNA is CDR3 alone, 42 bases in frame from the first base. The germline V gene provides CDR1 LGHNA and CDR2 YNFKEQ. Points the paper makes about the study in general: TCR-seq coverage of tumor T cells was estimated to be only roughly 7% for alpha chains and about 12% for beta chains. The tumor nonsynonymous mutation count correlated with the number of expanded intratumoral alpha and beta TCRs. Additional single-cell paired TCR alpha and beta sequencing was considered necessary to confirm, at a functional level, the hypothesis that regional TCRs recognize regional mutations. Counts of ubiquitous and regional expanded TCRs correlated with counts of ubiquitous and regional nonsynonymous mutations, respectively.

This clonotype is deemed large (0.1 to 1%). It has no known antigen specificity. No base-level quality is on record; no much larger clone is a single base apart. This beta chain is off target for a library built for alpha chains, so its abundance means little. The library was built by means of 5' RACE. TCRdb lists the instrument as NextSeq 500. In the TCR library protocol, a unique molecular identifier was attached to each TCR cDNA molecule so that PCR and sequencing errors could be corrected. The study's processing was this. TCR identification, UMI-based error correction and CDR3 extraction were performed with Decombinator tools. Expanded TCRs were defined as those above a frequency of 2 per 1,000, corresponding to the top 1% of the tumor frequency distribution. Expanded tumor TCRs statistically deemed absent (corrected P<0.05) from at least one tumor region were classed as regional, and all other expanded tumor TCRs were classed as ubiquitous. Each repertoire was subsampled 100 times to 5,000 TCRs, after which Renyi diversity was computed with the R vegan package. To build CDR3 similarity networks, amino acid triplet string-kernel similarity was used, and CDR3s were connected when their pairwise similarity was above 0.82. TCRdb's own reprocessing of the public reads used fastp at Q25 and MiXCR and kept productive beta chains. CDR3 protein duplicates are merged, each entry listing the most common genes and DNA. These V and J calls derive from TCRdb rather than the authors' analysis. The sample table shows some 1,400 distinct CDR3 sequences, and approximately 15% are seen once. The top ten clones comprise about an eighth of the sample.

Sample time point, as interpreted from the label and publication: sample taken at primary tumor resection. Samples were obtained from over 70 patients with early-stage, untreated non-small cell lung cancer from the lung TRACERx cohort. TCR sequencing used whole RNA extracted from tumor and nontumor lung tissue, or from cryopreserved PBMC samples, without cell sorting. A patient was chosen for TCR sequencing only when enough RNA was available from at least two tumor regions. Before selection, tumor and adjacent nontumor lung specimens were reviewed by a lung pathologist. The sequenced sample was lung tumor tissue, obtained at surgery. This sequence was found in a male donor with early-stage non-small cell lung cancer. In this chain, TRBV4-2 is recombined with TRBJ2-1; TRBD2 aligns with 7 central bases. For the CDR3, the sequence is CASSHESGASVQFF. The DNA is TGTGCCAGCAGCCATGAAAGCGGGGCTAGTGTGCAGTTCTTC.